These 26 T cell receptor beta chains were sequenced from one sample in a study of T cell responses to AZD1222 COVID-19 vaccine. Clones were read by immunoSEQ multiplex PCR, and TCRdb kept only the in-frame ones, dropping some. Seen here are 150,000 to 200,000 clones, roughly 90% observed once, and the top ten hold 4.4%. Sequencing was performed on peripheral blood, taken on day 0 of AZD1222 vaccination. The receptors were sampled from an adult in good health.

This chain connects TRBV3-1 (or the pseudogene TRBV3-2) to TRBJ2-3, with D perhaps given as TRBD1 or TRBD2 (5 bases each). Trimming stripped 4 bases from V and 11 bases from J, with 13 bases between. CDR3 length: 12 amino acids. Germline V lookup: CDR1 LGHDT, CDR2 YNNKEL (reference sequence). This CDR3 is CASSPLRGKQYF. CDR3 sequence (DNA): TGTGCCAGCAGCCCGCTGAGGGGTAAGCAGTATTTT.

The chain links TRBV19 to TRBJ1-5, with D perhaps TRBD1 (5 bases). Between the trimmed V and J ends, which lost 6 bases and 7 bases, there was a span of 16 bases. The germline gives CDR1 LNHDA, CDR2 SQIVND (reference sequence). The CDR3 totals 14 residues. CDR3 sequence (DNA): TGTGCCAGTAGCCGATCAGTCAGGGACCAGCCCCAGCATTTT. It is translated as CASSRSVRDQPQHF.

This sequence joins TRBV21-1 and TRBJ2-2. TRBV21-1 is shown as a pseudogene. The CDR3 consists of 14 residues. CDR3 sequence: CASSKLGKSVQLFF. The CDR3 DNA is TGTGCCAGCAGCAAATTGGGGAAATCGGTGCAGCTGTTTTTT.

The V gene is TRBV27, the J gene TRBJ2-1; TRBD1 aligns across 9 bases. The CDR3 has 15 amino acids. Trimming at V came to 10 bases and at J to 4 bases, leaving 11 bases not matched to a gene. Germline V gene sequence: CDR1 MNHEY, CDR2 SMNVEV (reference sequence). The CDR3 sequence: CATNQIGTGYNEQFF. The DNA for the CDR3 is TGTGCCACCAACCAAATTGGGACAGGGTACAATGAGCAGTTCTTC.

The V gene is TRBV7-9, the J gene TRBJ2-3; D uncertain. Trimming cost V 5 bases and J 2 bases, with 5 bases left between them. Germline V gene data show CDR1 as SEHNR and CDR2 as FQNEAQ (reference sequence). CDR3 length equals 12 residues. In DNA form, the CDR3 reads TGTGCCAGCAGCCAGACCACAGATACGCAGTATTTT. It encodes CASSQTTDTQYF.

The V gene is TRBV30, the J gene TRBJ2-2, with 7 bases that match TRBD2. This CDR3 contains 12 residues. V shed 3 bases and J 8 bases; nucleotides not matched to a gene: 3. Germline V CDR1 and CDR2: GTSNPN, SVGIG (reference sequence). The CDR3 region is CAWRSAGGELFF. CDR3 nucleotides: TGTGCCTGGAGATCAGCGGGAGGGGAGCTGTTTTTT.

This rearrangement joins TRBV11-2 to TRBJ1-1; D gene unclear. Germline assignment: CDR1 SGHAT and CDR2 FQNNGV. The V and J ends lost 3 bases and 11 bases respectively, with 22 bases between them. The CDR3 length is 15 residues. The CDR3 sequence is CASSLGNEGGRAAFF. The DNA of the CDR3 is TGTGCCAGCAGCTTGGGAAACGAAGGCGGACGGGCGGCTTTCTTT.

The CDR3 region is CASRRTSGFSYEQYF. DNA of the CDR3: TGTGCCAGCAGGCGGACTAGCGGTTTCTCCTACGAGCAGTACTTC. This chain links TRBV27 with TRBJ2-7, with 10 bases matching TRBD2. J lost 0 bases, V lost 6 bases, and 5 bases had no gene match. Looked up from germline, CDR1 is MNHEY and CDR2 is SMNVEV (reference sequence). The CDR3 consists of 15 residues.

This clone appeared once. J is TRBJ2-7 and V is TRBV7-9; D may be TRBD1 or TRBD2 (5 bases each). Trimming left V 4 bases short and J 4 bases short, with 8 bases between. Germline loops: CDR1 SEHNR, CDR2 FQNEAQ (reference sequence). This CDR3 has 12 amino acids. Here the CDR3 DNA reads TGTGCCAGCAGCTACTGGGGGTACGAGCAGTACTTC. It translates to CASSYWGYEQYF.

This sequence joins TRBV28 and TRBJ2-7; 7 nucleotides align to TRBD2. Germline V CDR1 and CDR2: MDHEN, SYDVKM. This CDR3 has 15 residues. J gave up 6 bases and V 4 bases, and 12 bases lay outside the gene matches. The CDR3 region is CASSSPASGNREQYF. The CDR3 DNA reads TGTGCCAGCAGTTCTCCGGCGAGCGGGAACCGCGAGCAGTACTTC.

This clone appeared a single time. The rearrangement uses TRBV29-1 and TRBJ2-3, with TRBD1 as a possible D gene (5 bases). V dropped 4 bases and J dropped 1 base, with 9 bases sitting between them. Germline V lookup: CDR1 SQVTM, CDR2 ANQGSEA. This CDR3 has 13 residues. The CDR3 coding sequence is TGCAGCGTTGTGGTACAGGGCACAGATACGCAGTATTTT. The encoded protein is CSVVVQGTDTQYF.

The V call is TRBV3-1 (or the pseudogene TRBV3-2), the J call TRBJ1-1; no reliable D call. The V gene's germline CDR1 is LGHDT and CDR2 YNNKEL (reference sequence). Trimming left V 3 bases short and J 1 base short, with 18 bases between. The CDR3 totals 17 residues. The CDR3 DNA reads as TGTGCCAGCAGCCAGATAACCTTGTATAGGACGAACACTGAAGCTTTCTTT. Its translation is CASSQITLYRTNTEAFF.

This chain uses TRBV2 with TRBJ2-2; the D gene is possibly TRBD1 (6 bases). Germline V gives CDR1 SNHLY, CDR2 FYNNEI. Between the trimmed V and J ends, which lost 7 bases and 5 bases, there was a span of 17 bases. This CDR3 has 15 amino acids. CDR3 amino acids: CASNPQGGRTGELFF. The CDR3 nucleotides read TGTGCCAGCAACCCCCAAGGGGGTCGGACCGGGGAGCTGTTTTTT.

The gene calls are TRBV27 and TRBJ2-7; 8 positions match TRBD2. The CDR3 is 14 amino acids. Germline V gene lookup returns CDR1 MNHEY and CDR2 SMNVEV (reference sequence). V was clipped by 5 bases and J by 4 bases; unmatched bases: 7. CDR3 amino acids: CASSRSGSWYEQYF. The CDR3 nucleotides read TGTGCCAGCAGTCGCAGCGGGAGTTGGTACGAGCAGTACTTC.

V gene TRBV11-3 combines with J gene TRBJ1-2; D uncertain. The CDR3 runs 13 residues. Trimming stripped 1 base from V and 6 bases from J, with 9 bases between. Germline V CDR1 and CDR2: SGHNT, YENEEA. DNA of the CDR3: TGTGCCAGCAGCTTAGGCCTGGAGAATGGCTACACCTTC. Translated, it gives CASSLGLENGYTF. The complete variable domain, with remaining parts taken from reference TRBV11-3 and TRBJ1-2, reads EAGVVQSPRYKIIEKKQPVAFWCNPISGHNTLYWYLQNLGQGPELLIRYENEEAVDDSQLPKDRFSAERLKGVDSTLKIQPAELGDSAVYLCASSLGLENGYTFGSGTRLTVV.

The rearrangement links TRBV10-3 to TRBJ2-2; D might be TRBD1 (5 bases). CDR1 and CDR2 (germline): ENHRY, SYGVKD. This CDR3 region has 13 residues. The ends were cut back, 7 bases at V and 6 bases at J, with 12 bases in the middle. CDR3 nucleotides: TGTGCCATCAAGACAGACCCCGCCGGGGAGCTGTTTTTT. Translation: CAIKTDPAGELFF.

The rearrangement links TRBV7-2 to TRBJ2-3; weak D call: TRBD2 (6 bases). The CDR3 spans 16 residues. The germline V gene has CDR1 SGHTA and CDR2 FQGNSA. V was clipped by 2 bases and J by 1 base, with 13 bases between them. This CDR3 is CASSLLSGVGTDTQYF. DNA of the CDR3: TGTGCCAGCAGCTTATTATCGGGGGTGGGCACAGATACGCAGTATTTT.

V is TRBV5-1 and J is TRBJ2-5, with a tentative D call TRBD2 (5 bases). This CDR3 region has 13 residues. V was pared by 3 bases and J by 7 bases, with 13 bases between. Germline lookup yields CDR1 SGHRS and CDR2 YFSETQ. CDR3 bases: TGCGCCAGCAGCTCGGAGCTAGCACGGACCCAGTACTTC. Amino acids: CASSSELARTQYF.

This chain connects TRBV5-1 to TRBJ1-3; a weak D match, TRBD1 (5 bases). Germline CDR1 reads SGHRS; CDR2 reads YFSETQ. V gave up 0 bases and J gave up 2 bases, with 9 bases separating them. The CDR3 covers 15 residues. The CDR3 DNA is TGCGCCAGCAGCTTGGGACAGACTACTGGAAACACCATATATTTT. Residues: CASSLGQTTGNTIYF. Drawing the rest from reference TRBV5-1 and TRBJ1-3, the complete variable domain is KAGVTQTPRYLIKTRGQQVTLSCSPISGHRSVSWYQQTPGQGLQFLFEYFSETQRNKGNFPGRFSGRQFSNSRSEMNVSTLELGDSALYLCASSLGQTTGNTIYFGEGSWLTVV.

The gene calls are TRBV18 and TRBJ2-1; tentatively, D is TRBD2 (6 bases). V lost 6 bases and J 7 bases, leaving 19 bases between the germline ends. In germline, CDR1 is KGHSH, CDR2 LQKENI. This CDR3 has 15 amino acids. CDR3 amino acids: CASSLARAGLNEQFF. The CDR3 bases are TGTGCCAGCTCCTTGGCTAGAGCGGGTCTGAATGAGCAGTTCTTC.

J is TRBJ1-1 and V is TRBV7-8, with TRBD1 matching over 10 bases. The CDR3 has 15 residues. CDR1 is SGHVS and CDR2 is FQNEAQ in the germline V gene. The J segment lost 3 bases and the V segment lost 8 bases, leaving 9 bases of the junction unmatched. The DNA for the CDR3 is TGTGCCAGCGGCTCTTCGGGACAGGGGTACACTGAAGCTTTCTTT. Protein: CASGSSGQGYTEAFF.

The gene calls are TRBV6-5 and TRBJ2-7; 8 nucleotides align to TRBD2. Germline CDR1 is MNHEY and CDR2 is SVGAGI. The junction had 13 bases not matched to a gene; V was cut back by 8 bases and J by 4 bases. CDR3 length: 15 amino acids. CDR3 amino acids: CASHAVGTRPYEQYF. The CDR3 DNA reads TGTGCCAGCCACGCGGTGGGGACTAGACCGTACGAGCAGTACTTC.

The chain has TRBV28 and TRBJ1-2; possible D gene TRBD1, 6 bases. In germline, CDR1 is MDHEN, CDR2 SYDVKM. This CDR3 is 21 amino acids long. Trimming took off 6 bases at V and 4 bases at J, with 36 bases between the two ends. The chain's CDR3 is CASRPFWEYRASPDNFYGYTF. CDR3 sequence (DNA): TGTGCCAGCAGGCCATTCTGGGAGTACAGGGCCAGCCCAGATAACTTCTATGGCTACACCTTC.

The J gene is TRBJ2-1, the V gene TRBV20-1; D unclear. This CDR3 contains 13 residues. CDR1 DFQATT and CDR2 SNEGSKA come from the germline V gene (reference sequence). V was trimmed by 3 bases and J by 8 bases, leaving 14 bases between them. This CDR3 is CSASRILADEQFF. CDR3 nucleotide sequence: TGCAGTGCTAGTAGGATCCTGGCTGATGAGCAGTTCTTC.

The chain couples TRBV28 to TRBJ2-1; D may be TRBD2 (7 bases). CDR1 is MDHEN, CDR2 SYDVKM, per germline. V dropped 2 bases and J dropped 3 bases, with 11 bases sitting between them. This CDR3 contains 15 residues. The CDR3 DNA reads TGTGCCAGCAGTTTAGCGGGGGCAGTCTACAATGAGCAGTTCTTC. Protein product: CASSLAGAVYNEQFF.

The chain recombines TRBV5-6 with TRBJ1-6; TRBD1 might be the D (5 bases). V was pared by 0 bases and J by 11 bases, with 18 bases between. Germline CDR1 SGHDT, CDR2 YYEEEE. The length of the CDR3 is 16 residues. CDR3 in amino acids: CASSLGGDPTVTPLHF. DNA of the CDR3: TGTGCCAGCAGCTTGGGGGGGGACCCTACGGTGACACCCCTCCACTTT.